This T cell receptor (beta chain) came from a study of blood T cell repertoires in COVID-19. At the level of the study: The analysed material was cDNA or gDNA that came from T cells, B-cell-depleted T cells, or PBMCs.

Per the original methods: Nucleated cell counts were estimated from reference gene primer amplification. The protocol was immunoSEQ multiplex PCR, while the TCRdb copy is restricted to in-frame clones and leaves out a portion. That table gives V, J and clone size, and the DNA gave D and trimming. This sample has about 170,000 clones; approximately 89% occur once, and the top ten carry roughly 3.5%. CDR1 is ENHRY, CDR2 SYGVKD, per germline. Trimming stripped 4 bases from V and 8 bases from J, with 17 bases between. This CDR3 has 14 residues. The chain is built from TRBV10-3 and TRBJ1-2, with D maybe TRBD1 (5 bases). The TCR sequence derives from a man between 65 and 85 years old with acute or convalescent COVID-19. Material for sequencing was peripheral blood. The CDR3 loop reads CAISVSTDPRGYTF. The DNA for the CDR3 is TGTGCCATCAGTGTTTCGACAGACCCTAGAGGCTACACCTTC.